Included here is one TCR beta chain sequence, with context. Its antigen remains unknown. Diagnoses were established using clinical symptoms, serum thyroxine and TRAb, thyroid ultrasound and orbital computed tomography. The CDR3 sequence is 17 residues long. With 0 bases removed from V and 0 bases from J, the gap between germline ends came to 13 bases. The germline gives CDR1 MGHRA, CDR2 YSYEKL. This record belongs to a study of T cells in Graves' hyperthyroidism and ophthalmopathy. Study-wide background: Peripheral blood sampling occurred at initial diagnosis, before any treatment.

General observations from the study: In blood, most of the thyroid clonotypes expanded above 0.001 were also present.

RNA transcripts provided the source from which TCR beta CDR3 regions were amplified. With the HTBI primer set, the TCR CDR3 went through a first round of RT-PCR. TCRdb analysed the multiplex PCR reads with MiXCR anew, one entry per CDR3 protein. The sample has 350,000 to 450,000 distinct CDR3 sequences; 15% to 20% are singletons. The chain is built from TRBV4-1 and TRBJ2-3; maybe TRBD2 (5 bases). The source of this sequence is a woman aged 25 to 45 with Graves' hyperthyroidism that later progressed to Graves' ophthalmopathy. The sample taken for sequencing was blood. The CDR3, as DNA: TGCGCCAGCAGCCAAGATCCCTCGGGAACTAGCACAGATACGCAGTATTTT. This translates into CASSQDPSGTSTDTQYF.